This T cell receptor beta chain was retrieved from a study of cytomegalovirus exposure and HLA in healthy donors. This clone was detected once. Its antigen is not known. TCRdb's table, derived via immunoSEQ multiplex PCR, lists solely in-frame clones and lacks some. The sample gives more than 200,000 clones, about 88% of which show up once; about 12% is in the top ten. Study-level findings and limits: Across donors, most TCRs were seen rarely, yet some public ones were widespread. According to a later analysis, TCR clusters from the first cohort tended to co-occur in the approximately 120 validation repertoires. Under in vitro conditions, a few CMV-associated chains were confirmed as specific for CMV antigens. A classifier reportedly called cytomegalovirus status with high sensitivity and specificity.

CDR1 is LGHNA and CDR2 is YSLEER in the germline V gene. The ends were cut back, 1 base at V and 2 bases at J, with 14 bases in the middle. The CDR3 loop spans 16 amino acids. The genes are TRBV4-3 and TRBJ1-2, with D possibly TRBD1 on 6 matching bases. The specimen was PBMCs. This sequence originates from a man younger than 30 in good health and CMV-seropositive. The CDR3 spells CASSQVLIGQNYGYTF. The CDR3 DNA is TGCGCCAGCAGCCAAGTGCTCATTGGACAGAACTATGGCTACACCTTC.